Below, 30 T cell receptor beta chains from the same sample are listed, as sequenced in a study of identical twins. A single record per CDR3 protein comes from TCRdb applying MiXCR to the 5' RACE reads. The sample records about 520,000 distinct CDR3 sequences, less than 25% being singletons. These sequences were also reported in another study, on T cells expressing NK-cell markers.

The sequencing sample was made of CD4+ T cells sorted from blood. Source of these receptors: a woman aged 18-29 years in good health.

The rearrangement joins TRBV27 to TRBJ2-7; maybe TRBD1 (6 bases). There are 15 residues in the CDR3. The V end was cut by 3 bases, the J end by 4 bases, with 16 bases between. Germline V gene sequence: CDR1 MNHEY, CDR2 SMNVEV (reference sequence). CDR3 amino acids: CASSFLVGHPYEQYF. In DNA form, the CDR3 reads TGTGCCAGCAGTTTTTTAGTGGGACACCCATACGAGCAGTACTTC.

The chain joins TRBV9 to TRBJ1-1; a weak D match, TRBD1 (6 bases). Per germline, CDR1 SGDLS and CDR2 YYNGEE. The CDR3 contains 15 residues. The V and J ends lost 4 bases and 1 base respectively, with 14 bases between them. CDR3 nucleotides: TGTGCCAGCAGCCCAGGACAGAGGGAGAACACTGAAGCTTTCTTT. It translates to CASSPGQRENTEAFF.

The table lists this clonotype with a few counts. This CDR3 is CASSLGEGGELFF. DNA of the CDR3: TGTGCCAGCAGCTTAGGGGAGGGCGGGGAGCTGTTTTTT. The chain recombines TRBV7-8 with TRBJ2-2, with 7 nucleotides matching TRBD2. With V trimmed by 1 base and J by 7 bases, 0 bases remained unmatched. This CDR3 is built from 13 residues. The germline V gene has CDR1 SGHVS and CDR2 FQNEAQ.

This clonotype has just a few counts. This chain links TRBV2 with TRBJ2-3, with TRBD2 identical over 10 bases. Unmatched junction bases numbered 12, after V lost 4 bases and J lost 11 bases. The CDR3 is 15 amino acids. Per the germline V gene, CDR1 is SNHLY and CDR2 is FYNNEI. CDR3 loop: CASSGTSGGRGEQYF. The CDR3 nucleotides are TGTGCCAGCAGTGGGACTAGCGGAGGCCGAGGGGAGCAGTATTTT.

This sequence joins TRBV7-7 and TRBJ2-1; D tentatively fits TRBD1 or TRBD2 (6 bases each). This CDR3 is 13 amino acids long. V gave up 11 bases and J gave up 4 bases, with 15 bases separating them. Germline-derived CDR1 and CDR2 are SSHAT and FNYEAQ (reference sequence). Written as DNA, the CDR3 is TGTGCCGTCAAGGGGGGAACATACAATGAGCAGTTCTTC. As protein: CAVKGGTYNEQFF.

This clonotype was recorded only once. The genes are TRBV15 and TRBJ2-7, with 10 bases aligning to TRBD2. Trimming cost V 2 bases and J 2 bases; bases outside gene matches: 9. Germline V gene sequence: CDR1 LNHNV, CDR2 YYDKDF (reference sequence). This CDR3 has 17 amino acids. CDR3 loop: CATSRLTSGDLPYEQYF. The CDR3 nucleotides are TGTGCCACCAGCAGACTTACTAGCGGGGACCTTCCCTACGAGCAGTACTTC.

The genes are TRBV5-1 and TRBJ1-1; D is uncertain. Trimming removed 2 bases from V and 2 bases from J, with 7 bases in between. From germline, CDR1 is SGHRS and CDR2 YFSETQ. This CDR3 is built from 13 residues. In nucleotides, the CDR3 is TGCGCCAGCAGCTTCATCCGCAACACTGAAGCTTTCTTT. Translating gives CASSFIRNTEAFF.

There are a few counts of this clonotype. The chain's CDR3 is CSGGTGNTGELFF. The CDR3 DNA is TGCAGCGGCGGTACAGGGAACACCGGGGAGCTGTTTTTT. This chain links TRBV29-1 with TRBJ2-2; tentative D call: TRBD1 (5 bases). Trimming cost V 7 bases and J 1 base, with 10 bases left between them. The CDR3 contains 13 residues. CDR1 and CDR2 from the germline V gene are SQVTM and ANQGSEA.

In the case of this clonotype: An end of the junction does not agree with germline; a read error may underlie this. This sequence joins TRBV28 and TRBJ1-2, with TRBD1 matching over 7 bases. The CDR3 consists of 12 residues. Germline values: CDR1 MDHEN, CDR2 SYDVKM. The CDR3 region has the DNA TGTGCCATCTCGACAGGGCCCTATGTCTACACCTTC. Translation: CAISTGPYVYTF.

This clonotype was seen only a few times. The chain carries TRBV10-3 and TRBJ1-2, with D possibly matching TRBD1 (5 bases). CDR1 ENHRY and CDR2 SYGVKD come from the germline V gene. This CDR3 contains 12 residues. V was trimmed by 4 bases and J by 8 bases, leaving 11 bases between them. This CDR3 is CAISGSGAGYTF. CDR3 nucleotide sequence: TGTGCCATCAGTGGTTCCGGGGCCGGCTACACCTTC.

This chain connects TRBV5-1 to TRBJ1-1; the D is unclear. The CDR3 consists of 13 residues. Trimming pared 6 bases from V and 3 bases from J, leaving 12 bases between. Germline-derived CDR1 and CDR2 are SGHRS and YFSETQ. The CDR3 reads CASNVELDTEAFF. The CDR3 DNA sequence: TGCGCCAGCAATGTCGAGTTGGACACTGAAGCTTTCTTT.

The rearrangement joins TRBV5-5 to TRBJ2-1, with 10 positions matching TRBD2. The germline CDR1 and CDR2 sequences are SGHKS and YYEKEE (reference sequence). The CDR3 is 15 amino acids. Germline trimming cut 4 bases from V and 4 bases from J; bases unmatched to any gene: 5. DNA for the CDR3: TGTGCCAGCAGCCATACTAGCGGGATTTACAATGAGCAGTTCTTC. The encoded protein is CASSHTSGIYNEQFF.

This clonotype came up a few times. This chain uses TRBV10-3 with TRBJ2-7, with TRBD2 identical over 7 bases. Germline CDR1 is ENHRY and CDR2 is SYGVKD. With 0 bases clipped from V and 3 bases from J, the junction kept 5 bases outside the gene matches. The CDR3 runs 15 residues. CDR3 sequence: CAISESLATIYEQYF. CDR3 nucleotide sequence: TGTGCCATCAGTGAGTCACTAGCGACCATCTACGAGCAGTACTTC.

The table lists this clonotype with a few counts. CDR3: CSASYFGRASTGELFF. The CDR3 bases are TGCAGTGCTAGTTATTTCGGGAGGGCGAGTACCGGGGAGCTGTTTTTT. This chain connects TRBV20-1 to TRBJ2-2; 8 nucleotides align to TRBD2. The germline V gene encodes CDR1 DFQATT and CDR2 SNEGSKA (reference sequence). The length of the CDR3 is 16 residues. With 3 bases clipped from V and 5 bases from J, the junction kept 11 bases outside the gene matches.

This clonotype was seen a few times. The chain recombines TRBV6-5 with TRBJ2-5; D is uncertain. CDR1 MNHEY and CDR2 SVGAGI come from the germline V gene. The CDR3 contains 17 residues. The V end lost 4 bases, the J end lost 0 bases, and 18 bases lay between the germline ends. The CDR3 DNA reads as TGTGCCAGCAGTTTCATACGCGGACCACGGTACCAAGAGACCCAGTACTTC. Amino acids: CASSFIRGPRYQETQYF.

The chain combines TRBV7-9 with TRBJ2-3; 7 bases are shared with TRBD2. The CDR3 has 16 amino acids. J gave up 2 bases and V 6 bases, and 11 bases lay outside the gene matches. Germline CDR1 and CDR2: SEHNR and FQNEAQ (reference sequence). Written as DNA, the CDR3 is TGTGCCAGCAGGCGGGCGCGACTAGCCGACACAGATACGCAGTATTTT. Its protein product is CASRRARLADTDTQYF.

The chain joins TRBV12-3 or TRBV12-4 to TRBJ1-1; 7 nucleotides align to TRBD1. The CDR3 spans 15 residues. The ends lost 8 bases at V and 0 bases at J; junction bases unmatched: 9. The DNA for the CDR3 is TGTGCCAGCCAGCTAACCGGGACAGTGAACACTGAAGCTTTCTTT. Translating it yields CASQLTGTVNTEAFF.

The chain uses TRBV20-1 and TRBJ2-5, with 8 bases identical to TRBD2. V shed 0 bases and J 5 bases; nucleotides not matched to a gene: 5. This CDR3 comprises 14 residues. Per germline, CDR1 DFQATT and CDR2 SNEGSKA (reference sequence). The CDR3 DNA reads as TGCAGTGCTAGAGACGGGAGGGCGGGGGAGACCCAGTACTTC. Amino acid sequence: CSARDGRAGETQYF.

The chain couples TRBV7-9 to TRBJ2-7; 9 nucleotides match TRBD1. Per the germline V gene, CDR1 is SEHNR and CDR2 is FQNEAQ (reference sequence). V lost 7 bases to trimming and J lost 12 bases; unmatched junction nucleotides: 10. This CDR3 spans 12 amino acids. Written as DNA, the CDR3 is TGTGCCAGCAACACCGGGACAGGGAACTCGTACTTC. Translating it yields CASNTGTGNSYF.

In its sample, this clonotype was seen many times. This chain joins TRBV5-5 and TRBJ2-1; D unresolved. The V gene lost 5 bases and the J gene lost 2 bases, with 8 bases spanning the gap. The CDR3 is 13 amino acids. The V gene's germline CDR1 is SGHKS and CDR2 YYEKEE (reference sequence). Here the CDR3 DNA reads TGTGCCAGCAGGTTTCGGGCCTACAATGAGCAGTTCTTC. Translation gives CASRFRAYNEQFF. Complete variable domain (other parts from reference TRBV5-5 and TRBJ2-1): DAGVTQSPTHLIKTRGQQVTLRCSPISGHKSVSWYQQVLGQGPQFIFQYYEKEERGRGNFPDRFSARQFPNYSSELNVNALLLGDSALYLCASRFRAYNEQFFGPGTRLTVL.

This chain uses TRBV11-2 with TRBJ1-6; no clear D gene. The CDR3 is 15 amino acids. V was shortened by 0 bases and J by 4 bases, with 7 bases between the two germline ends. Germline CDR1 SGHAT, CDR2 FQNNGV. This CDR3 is CASSLDPGYNSPLHF. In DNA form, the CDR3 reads TGTGCCAGCAGCTTAGATCCGGGTTATAATTCACCCCTCCACTTT.

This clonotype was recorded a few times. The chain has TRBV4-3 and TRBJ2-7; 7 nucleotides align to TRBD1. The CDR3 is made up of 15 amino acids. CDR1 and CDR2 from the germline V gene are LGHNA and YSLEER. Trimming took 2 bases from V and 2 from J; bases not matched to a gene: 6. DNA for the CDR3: TGCGCCAGCAGCCAATCTACAGGGACAGCCTACGAGCAGTACTTC. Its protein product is CASSQSTGTAYEQYF.

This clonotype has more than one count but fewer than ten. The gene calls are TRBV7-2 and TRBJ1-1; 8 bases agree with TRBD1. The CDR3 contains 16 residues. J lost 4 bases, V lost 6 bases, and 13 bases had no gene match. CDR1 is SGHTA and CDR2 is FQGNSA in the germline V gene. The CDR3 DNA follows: TGTGCCAGCAGTTTTGGCGGACAGGGTAGGGGCACTGAAGCTTTCTTT. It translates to CASSFGGQGRGTEAFF. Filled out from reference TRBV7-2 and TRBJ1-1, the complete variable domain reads GAGVSQSPSNKVTEKGKDVELRCDPISGHTALYWYRQSLGQGLEFLIYFQGNSAPDKSGLPSDRFSAERTGGSVSTLTIQRTQQEDSAVYLCASSFGGQGRGTEAFFGQGTRLTVV.

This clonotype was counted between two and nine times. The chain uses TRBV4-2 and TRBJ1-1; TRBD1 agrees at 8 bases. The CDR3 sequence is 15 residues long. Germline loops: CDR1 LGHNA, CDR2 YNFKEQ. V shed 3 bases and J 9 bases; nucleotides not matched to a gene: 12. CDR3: CASSQETGAGEKAFF. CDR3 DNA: TGTGCCAGCAGCCAGGAGACAGGGGCTGGAGAGAAAGCTTTCTTT.

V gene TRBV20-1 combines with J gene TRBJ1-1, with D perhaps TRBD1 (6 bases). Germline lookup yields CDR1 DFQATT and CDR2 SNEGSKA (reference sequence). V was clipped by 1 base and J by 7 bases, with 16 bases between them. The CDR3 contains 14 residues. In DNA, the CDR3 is TGCAGTGCTAGAGTGCGGGGGCGCATGGGTGAAGCTTTCTTT. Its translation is CSARVRGRMGEAFF.

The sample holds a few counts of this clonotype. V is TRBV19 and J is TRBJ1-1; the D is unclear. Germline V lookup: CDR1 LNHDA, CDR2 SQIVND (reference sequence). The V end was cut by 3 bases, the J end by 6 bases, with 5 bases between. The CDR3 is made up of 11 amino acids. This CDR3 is CASSIVAEAFF. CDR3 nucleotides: TGTGCCAGTAGTATTGTGGCTGAAGCTTTCTTT.

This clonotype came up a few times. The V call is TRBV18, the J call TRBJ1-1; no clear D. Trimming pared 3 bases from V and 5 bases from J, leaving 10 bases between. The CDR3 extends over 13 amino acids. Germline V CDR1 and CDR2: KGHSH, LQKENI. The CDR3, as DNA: TGTGCCAGCTCACCCCAGGAGGGAACTGAAGCTTTCTTT. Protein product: CASSPQEGTEAFF.

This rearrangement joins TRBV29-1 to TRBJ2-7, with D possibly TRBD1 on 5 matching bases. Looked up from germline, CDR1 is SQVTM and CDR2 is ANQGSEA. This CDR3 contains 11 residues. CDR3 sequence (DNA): TGCGGGGCAGGCAACTCCTACGAGCAGTACTTC. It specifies CGAGNSYEQYF.

The CDR3 loop reads CASSYLRRGRGGRWDEQFF. CDR3 DNA: TGTGCCAGCAGTTACCTCCGACGGGGGAGAGGGGGTCGGTGGGATGAGCAGTTCTTC. This rearrangement joins TRBV6-2 or TRBV6-3 to TRBJ2-1, with D perhaps being TRBD1 or TRBD2 (6 bases each). The V end was cut by 2 bases, the J end by 8 bases, with 28 bases between. The CDR3 is 19 residues long. CDR1 and CDR2 (germline): MNHEY, SVGEGT.

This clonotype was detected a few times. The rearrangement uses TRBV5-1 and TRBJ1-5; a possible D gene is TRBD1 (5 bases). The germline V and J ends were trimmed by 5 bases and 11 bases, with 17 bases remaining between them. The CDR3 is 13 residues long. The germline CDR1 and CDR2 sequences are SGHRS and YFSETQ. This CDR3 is CASRGGLSEAQHF. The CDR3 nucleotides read TGCGCCAGCAGGGGGGGTCTGTCGGAAGCCCAGCATTTT.